Shown below are 28 T cell receptor beta chains from a single sample sequenced in a study of blood T cell repertoires in COVID-19. Some clones are missing from TCRdb's copy, which holds only in-frame ones; the method was immunoSEQ multiplex PCR. Of about 100,000 clones in the sample, roughly four fifths were seen once. Material: peripheral blood. These receptors all stem from a man between 60 and 70 years old with acute or convalescent COVID-19.

This rearrangement joins TRBV6-5 to TRBJ1-5, with D perhaps TRBD1 (5 bases). CDR1 and CDR2 from the germline V gene are MNHEY and SVGAGI. Deletions cut 0 bases from V and 7 bases from J, with 10 bases between. There are 14 residues in the CDR3. The CDR3 region is CASSYSGPGQPQHF. DNA for the CDR3: TGTGCCAGCAGTTACTCAGGGCCAGGGCAGCCCCAGCATTTT.

The chain couples TRBV18 to TRBJ1-2; 8 nucleotides line up with TRBD1. V was clipped by 10 bases and J by 6 bases; unmatched bases: 10. The CDR3 covers 13 residues. Germline CDR1 reads KGHSH; CDR2 reads LQKENI. CDR3 in DNA: TGTGCCACAGGGACAGGTCAGGTAGATGGCTACACCTTC. This codes for CATGTGQVDGYTF.

The chain has TRBV5-1 and TRBJ1-4, with 7 positions matching TRBD1. Germline CDR1 reads SGHRS; CDR2 reads YFSETQ. Unmatched junction bases numbered 10, after V lost 4 bases and J lost 7 bases. The CDR3 totals 15 residues. Here the CDR3 reads CASSQQGSGLEKLFF. The CDR3 DNA reads TGCGCCAGCAGCCAACAGGGGAGCGGCCTTGAAAAACTGTTTTTT.

V is TRBV7-9 and J is TRBJ2-1; the match to TRBD2 covers 8 bases. V shed 4 bases and J 3 bases; nucleotides not matched to a gene: 8. CDR1 is SEHNR, CDR2 FQNEAQ, per germline (reference sequence). The CDR3 is made up of 16 amino acids. CDR3 DNA sequence: TGTGCCAGCAGCTCCGTCGGGGGGGCTCTCTACAATGAGCAGTTCTTC. Amino acid sequence: CASSSVGGALYNEQFF.

The genes are TRBV5-1 and TRBJ2-7, with D possibly TRBD2 on 5 matching bases. V was shortened by 0 bases and J by 3 bases, with 7 bases between the two germline ends. CDR1 and CDR2 from the germline V gene are SGHRS and YFSETQ. The CDR3 covers 13 residues. The CDR3: CASSLGGIYEQYF. CDR3 DNA sequence: TGCGCCAGCAGCTTGGGAGGGATCTACGAGCAGTACTTC.

The V gene is TRBV5-1, the J gene TRBJ2-3, with 7 bases matching TRBD2. This CDR3 comprises 14 residues. With 5 bases clipped from V and 4 bases from J, the junction kept 7 bases outside the gene matches. Germline values: CDR1 SGHRS, CDR2 YFSETQ. CDR3 amino acids: CASSRGDFPDTQYF. In DNA, the CDR3 is TGCGCCAGCAGTCGGGGGGACTTCCCAGATACGCAGTATTTT.

The chain employs TRBV7-2 and TRBJ2-5, with D maybe TRBD2 (6 bases). Germline CDR1 is SGHTA and CDR2 is FQGNSA. V lost 1 base and J lost 7, with 10 bases in between. The CDR3 loop spans 13 amino acids. CDR3 nucleotide sequence: TGTGCCAGCAGCTTAGTACTAGCCGGGACCCAGTACTTC. This sequence encodes CASSLVLAGTQYF.

The chain carries TRBV28 and TRBJ2-7; 9 bases align to TRBD1. The CDR3 is 15 amino acids. CDR1 and CDR2 (germline): MDHEN, SYDVKM. Trimming at V came to 4 bases and at J to 6 bases, leaving 10 bases not matched to a gene. The CDR3 loop is CASSSTGGGSLEQYF. Here the CDR3 DNA reads TGTGCCAGCAGTTCCACAGGGGGCGGATCCCTCGAGCAGTACTTC. The full variable domain, its missing parts supplied by reference TRBV28 and TRBJ2-7, is DVKVTQSSRYLVKRTGEKVFLECVQDMDHENMFWYRQDPGLGLRLIYFSYDVKMKEKGDIPEGYSVSREKKERFSLILESASTNQTSMYLCASSSTGGGSLEQYFGPGTRLTVT.

This clone was counted a single time. The V call is TRBV3-1 (or the pseudogene TRBV3-2), the J call TRBJ1-4; possibly TRBD1 for D (6 bases). Germline V gives CDR1 LGHDT, CDR2 YNNKEL (reference sequence). Trimming removed 0 bases from V and 8 bases from J, with 10 bases in between. The CDR3 runs to 14 residues. CDR3 in DNA: TGTGCCAGCAGCCAAGAACAGGGTAGAGAAAAACTGTTTTTT. Amino acid sequence: CASSQEQGREKLFF.

The rearrangement uses TRBV28 and TRBJ1-5; D not certain. The V end was cut by 7 bases, the J end by 7 bases, with 5 bases between. Looked up from germline, CDR1 is MDHEN and CDR2 is SYDVKM. CDR3 size: 10 residues. The CDR3 coding sequence is TGTGCCAGCAATCTCCAGCCCCAGCATTTT. This translates into CASNLQPQHF.

This clone was detected a few times. The chain is built from TRBV7-9 and TRBJ2-7; D call uncertain. Per germline, CDR1 SEHNR and CDR2 FQNEAQ (reference sequence). CDR3 length: 13 residues. The V and J ends lost 3 bases and 5 bases respectively, with 11 bases between them. DNA of the CDR3: TGTGCCAGCAGCTTCATTACTGTCCACGAGCAGTACTTC. This sequence encodes CASSFITVHEQYF.

The J gene is TRBJ1-2, the V gene TRBV2; 9 nucleotides align to TRBD1. Germline V CDR1 and CDR2: SNHLY, FYNNEI. Trimming removed 6 bases from V and 5 bases from J; junction bases left unmatched: 10. This CDR3 region has 15 residues. The CDR3, as DNA: TGTGCCAGCAGGGGAACCGACAGGGGGAGTTATGGCTACACCTTC. As protein: CASRGTDRGSYGYTF.

This chain connects TRBV30 to TRBJ2-7; D possibly corresponds to TRBD2 (6 bases). V was cut by 0 bases and J by 9 bases, with 12 bases left in between. The CDR3 totals 12 residues. In germline, CDR1 is GTSNPN, CDR2 SVGIG (reference sequence). The CDR3 nucleotides are TGTGCCTGGAGTGTGACTAGTAACGCGCAGTACTTC. The encoded protein is CAWSVTSNAQYF. The full variable domain, its missing parts supplied by reference TRBV30 and TRBJ2-7, is SQTIHQWPATLVQPVGSPLSLECTVEGTSNPNLYWYRQAAGRGLQLLFYSVGIGQISSEVPQNLSASRPQDRQFILSSKKLLLSDSGFYLCAWSVTSNAQYFGPGTRLTVT.

The V and J genes are TRBV7-9 and TRBJ1-4; a possible D gene is TRBD1 (5 bases). Trimming left V 5 bases short and J 4 bases short, with 11 bases between. Germline CDR1 is SEHNR and CDR2 is FQNEAQ (reference sequence). The CDR3 covers 14 residues. CDR3 amino acids: CASSPWTSNEKLFF. In DNA, the CDR3 is TGTGCCAGCAGCCCGTGGACAAGTAATGAAAAACTGTTTTTT.

The chain is built from TRBV7-9 and TRBJ1-5; 10 bases match TRBD1. The length of the CDR3 is 15 residues. Germline loops: CDR1 SEHNR, CDR2 FQNEAQ (reference sequence). The junction had 1 base not matched to a gene; V was cut back by 1 base and J by 4 bases. The CDR3 region is CASSLGTGGNQPQHF. CDR3 coding DNA: TGTGCCAGCAGCTTAGGGACAGGGGGAAATCAGCCCCAGCATTTT.

The chain couples TRBV7-8 to TRBJ1-2; TRBD1 agrees at 9 bases. The V and J ends lost 5 bases and 8 bases, in that order; junction bases with no gene match: 12. The CDR3 is 15 amino acids. The V gene's germline CDR1 is SGHVS and CDR2 FQNEAQ. The CDR3 region has the DNA TGTGCCAGCAGCCCGCCGGGACAGGGTTTTGGAGGCTACACCTTC. It yields the protein CASSPPGQGFGGYTF.

The V and J genes are TRBV6-2 or TRBV6-3 and TRBJ2-3; maybe TRBD2 (5 bases). This CDR3 is 15 amino acids long. V dropped 5 bases and J dropped 1 base, with 13 bases sitting between them. Germline-derived CDR1 and CDR2 are MNHEY and SVGEGT. CDR3 DNA sequence: TGTGCCAGCAGTCAAGTGGGAGAGGGCACAGATACGCAGTATTTT. Residues: CASSQVGEGTDTQYF.

This chain joins TRBV7-2 and TRBJ2-1; TRBD2 might be the D (6 bases). There are 15 residues in the CDR3. V was clipped by 8 bases and J by 5 bases, with 19 bases between them. Germline V CDR1 and CDR2: SGHTA, FQGNSA. The CDR3 region has the DNA TGTGCCAGCCCCTTTGGGGACTTCCATGACAATGAGCAGTTCTTC. Translated, it gives CASPFGDFHDNEQFF. Full variable domain (missing parts from reference TRBV7-2 and TRBJ2-1): GAGVSQSPSNKVTEKGKDVELRCDPISGHTALYWYRQSLGQGLEFLIYFQGNSAPDKSGLPSDRFSAERTGGSVSTLTIQRTQQEDSAVYLCASPFGDFHDNEQFFGPGTRLTVL.

The chain carries TRBV19 and TRBJ2-1, with no clear D. The CDR3 has 15 amino acids. Trimming stripped 5 bases from V and 5 bases from J, with 16 bases between. The germline V gene encodes CDR1 LNHDA and CDR2 SQIVND (reference sequence). The CDR3 reads CASSSRRSVNNEQFF. The CDR3 DNA sequence: TGTGCCAGTAGTTCCCGTCGGAGCGTTAACAATGAGCAGTTCTTC. Drawing the rest from reference TRBV19 and TRBJ2-1, the complete variable domain is DGGITQSPKYLFRKEGQNVTLSCEQNLNHDAMYWYRQDPGQGLRLIYYSQIVNDFQKGDIAEGYSVSREKKESFPLTVTSAQKNPTAFYLCASSSRRSVNNEQFFGPGTRLTVL.

The chain recombines TRBV5-6 with TRBJ1-6, with D unresolved. The germline gives CDR1 SGHDT, CDR2 YYEEEE. The V gene lost 4 bases and the J gene lost 6 bases, with 14 bases spanning the gap. There are 15 residues in the CDR3. The DNA for the CDR3 is TGTGCCAGCAGCGCTTATCACCGGAGTAATTCACCCCTCCACTTT. This sequence encodes CASSAYHRSNSPLHF. Drawing the rest from reference TRBV5-6 and TRBJ1-6, the complete variable domain is DAGVTQSPTHLIKTRGQQVTLRCSPKSGHDTVSWYQQALGQGPQFIFQYYEEEERQRGNFPDRFSGHQFPNYSSELNVNALLLGDSALYLCASSAYHRSNSPLHFGNGTRLTVT.

The chain recombines TRBV4-3 with TRBJ2-7; 7 nucleotides match TRBD1. The trim removed 1 base at V and 4 bases at J, leaving 7 bases unmatched. This CDR3 region has 15 residues. Per germline, CDR1 LGHNA and CDR2 YSLEER. The CDR3 DNA is TGCGCCAGCAGCCAAGCTGATAAACAGGGGTACGAGCAGTACTTC. This codes for CASSQADKQGYEQYF.

The chain couples TRBV19 to TRBJ1-2; D remains ambiguous. Germline V gene sequence: CDR1 LNHDA, CDR2 SQIVND (reference sequence). Trimming pared 8 bases from V and 5 bases from J, leaving 12 bases between. The CDR3 totals 12 residues. CDR3 region: CASGEGTYGYTF. The DNA for the CDR3 is TGTGCCAGTGGGGAGGGAACTTATGGCTACACCTTC.

The chain links TRBV11-3 to TRBJ2-1; 15 bases are shared with TRBD2. V dropped 5 bases and J dropped 7; count of bases not matched to a gene: 6. Germline V lookup: CDR1 SGHNT, CDR2 YENEEA. The CDR3 spans 16 residues. CDR3 sequence reads: CASSGTSGGTDNEQFF. The CDR3, as DNA: TGTGCCAGCAGCGGGACTAGCGGGGGGACAGATAATGAGCAGTTCTTC.

V and J are TRBV21-1 and TRBJ1-1; TRBD1 reflects the table's D call only, with no check against the DNA. TRBV21-1 is labeled a pseudogene. CDR3 length: 16 residues. The DNA of the CDR3 is TGTGCCAGCAGCAAACCCCGACAGGACGGCGACACTGAAGCTTTCTTT. Translation gives CASSKPRQDGDTEAFF.

The genes are TRBV3-1 (or the pseudogene TRBV3-2) and TRBJ2-2; D not certain. From germline, CDR1 is LGHDT and CDR2 YNNKEL (reference sequence). The length of the CDR3 is 15 residues. With 4 bases removed from V and 7 bases from J, the gap between germline ends came to 16 bases. The CDR3 loop is CASSLPTVDGGELFF. In DNA form, the CDR3 reads TGTGCCAGCAGCCTGCCCACAGTGGATGGCGGGGAGCTGTTTTTT.

This chain joins TRBV4-1 and TRBJ2-5; TRBD1 is a possible D gene (6 bases). The V end lost 4 bases, the J end lost 1 base, and 10 bases lay between the germline ends. This CDR3 comprises 14 residues. Per the germline V gene, CDR1 is MGHRA and CDR2 is YSYEKL. This CDR3 reads CASSLQGPQETQYF. CDR3 bases: TGCGCCAGCAGCCTACAGGGTCCCCAAGAGACCCAGTACTTC.

This chain joins TRBV30 and TRBJ2-6, with 7 bases that match TRBD1. Losses at the gene ends were 2 bases for V and 0 bases for J; bases not matched to a gene: 7. There are 17 residues in the CDR3. Germline V gene lookup returns CDR1 GTSNPN and CDR2 SVGIG (reference sequence). The chain's CDR3 is CAWSPPRQGSGANVLTF. The CDR3 region has the DNA TGTGCCTGGAGTCCCCCGCGACAGGGCTCTGGGGCCAACGTCCTGACTTTC.

V usage is TRBV6-5 and J usage is TRBJ1-5; a weak D match, TRBD1 (6 bases). Trimming cost V 5 bases and J 7 bases, with 12 bases left between them. The CDR3 is 13 amino acids. CDR1 and CDR2 (germline): MNHEY, SVGAGI. The CDR3, as DNA: TGTGCCAGCAGTACAGGGTTGAGACAGCCCCAGCATTTT. Translating it yields CASSTGLRQPQHF.